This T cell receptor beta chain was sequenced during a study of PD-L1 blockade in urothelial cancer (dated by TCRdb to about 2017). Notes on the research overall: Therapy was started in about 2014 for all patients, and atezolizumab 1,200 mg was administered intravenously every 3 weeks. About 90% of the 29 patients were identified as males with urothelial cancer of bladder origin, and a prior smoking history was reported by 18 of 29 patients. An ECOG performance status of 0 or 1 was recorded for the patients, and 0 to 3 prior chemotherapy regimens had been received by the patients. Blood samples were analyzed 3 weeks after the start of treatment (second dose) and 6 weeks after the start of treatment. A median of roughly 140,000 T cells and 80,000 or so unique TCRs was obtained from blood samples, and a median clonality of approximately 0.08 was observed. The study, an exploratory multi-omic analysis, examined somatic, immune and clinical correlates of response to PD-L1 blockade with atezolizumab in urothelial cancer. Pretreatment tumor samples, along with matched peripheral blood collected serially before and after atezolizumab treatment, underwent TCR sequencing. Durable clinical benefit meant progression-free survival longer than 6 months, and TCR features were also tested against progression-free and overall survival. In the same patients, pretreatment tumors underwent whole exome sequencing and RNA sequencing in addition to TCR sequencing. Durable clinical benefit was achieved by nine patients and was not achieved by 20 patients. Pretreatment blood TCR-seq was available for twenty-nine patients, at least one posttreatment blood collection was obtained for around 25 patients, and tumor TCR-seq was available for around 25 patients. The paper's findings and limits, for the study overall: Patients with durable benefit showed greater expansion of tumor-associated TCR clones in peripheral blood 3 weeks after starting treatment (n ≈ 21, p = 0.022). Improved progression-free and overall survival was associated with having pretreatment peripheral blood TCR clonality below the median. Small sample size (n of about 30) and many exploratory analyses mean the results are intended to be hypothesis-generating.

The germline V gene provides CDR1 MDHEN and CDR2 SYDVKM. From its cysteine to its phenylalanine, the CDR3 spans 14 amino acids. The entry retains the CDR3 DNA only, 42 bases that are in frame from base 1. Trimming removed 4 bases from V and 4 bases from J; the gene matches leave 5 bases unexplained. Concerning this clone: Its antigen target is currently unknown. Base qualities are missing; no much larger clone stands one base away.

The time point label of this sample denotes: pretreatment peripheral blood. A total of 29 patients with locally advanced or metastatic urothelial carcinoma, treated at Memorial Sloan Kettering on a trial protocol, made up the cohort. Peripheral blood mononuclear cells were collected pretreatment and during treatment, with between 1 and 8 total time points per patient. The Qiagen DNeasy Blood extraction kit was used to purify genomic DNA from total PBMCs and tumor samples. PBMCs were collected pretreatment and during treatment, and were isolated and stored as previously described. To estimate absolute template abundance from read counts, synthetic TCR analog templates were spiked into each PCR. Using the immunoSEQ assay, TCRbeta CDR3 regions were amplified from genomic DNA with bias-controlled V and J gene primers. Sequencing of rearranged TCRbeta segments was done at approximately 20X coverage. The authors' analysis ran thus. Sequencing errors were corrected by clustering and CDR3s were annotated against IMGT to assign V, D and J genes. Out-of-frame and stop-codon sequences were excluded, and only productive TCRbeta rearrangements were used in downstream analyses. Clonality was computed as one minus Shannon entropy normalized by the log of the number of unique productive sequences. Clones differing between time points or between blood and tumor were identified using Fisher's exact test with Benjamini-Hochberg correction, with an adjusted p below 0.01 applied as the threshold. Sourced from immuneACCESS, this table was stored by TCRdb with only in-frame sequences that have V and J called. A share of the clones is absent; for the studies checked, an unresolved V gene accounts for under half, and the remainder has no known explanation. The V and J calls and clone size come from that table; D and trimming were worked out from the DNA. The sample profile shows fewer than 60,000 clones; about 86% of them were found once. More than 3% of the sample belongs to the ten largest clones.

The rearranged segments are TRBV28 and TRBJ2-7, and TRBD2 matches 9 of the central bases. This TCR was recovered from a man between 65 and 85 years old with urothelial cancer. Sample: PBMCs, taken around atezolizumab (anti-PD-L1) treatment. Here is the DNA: TGTGCCAGCAGTTCAGCGGGGGGTTTTTACGAGCAGTACTTC. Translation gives CASSSAGGFYEQYF.